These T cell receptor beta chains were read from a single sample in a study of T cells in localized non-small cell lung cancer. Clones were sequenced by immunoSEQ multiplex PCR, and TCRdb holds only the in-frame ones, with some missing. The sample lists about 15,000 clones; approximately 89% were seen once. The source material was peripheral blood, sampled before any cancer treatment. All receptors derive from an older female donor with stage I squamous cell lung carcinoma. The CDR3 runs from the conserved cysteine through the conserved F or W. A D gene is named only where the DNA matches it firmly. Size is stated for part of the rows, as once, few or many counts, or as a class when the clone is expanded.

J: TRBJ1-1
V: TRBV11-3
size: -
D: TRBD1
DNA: TGTGCCAGCAGCTTGGGACAGGGGAACACTGAAGCTTTCTTT
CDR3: CASSLGQGNTEAFF

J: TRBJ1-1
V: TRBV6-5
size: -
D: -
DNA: TGTGCCAGCAGTTACCTAACAGGGTCAGGAATCACTGAAGCTTTCTTT
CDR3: CASSYLTGSGITEAFF

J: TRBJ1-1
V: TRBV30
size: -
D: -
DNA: TGTGCCTGGAGTAGGATAAATCTAAACACTGAAGCTTTCTTT
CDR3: CAWSRINLNTEAFF

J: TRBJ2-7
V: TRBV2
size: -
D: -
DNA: TGTGCCAGCGGCGCAGGGCCCTACGAGCAGTACTTC
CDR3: CASGAGPYEQYF

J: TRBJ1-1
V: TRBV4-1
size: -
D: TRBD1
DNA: TGCGCCAGCAGCCTTCGACAGGGACCGTGGGATGAAGCTTTCTTT
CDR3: CASSLRQGPWDEAFF

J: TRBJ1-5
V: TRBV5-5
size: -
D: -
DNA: TGTGCCAGCAGCCGGGGGAACAGAAACAATCAGCCCCAGCATTTT
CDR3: CASSRGNRNNQPQHF

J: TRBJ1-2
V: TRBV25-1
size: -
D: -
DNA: TGTGCCAGCAGTGAGGGCCGGGACGGCCGATACACCTTC
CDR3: CASSEGRDGRYTF

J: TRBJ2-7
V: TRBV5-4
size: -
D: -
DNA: TGTGCCAGCAGCTGGGCCGGGAGCGGCCTCTCCTACGAGCAGTACTTC
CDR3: CASSWAGSGLSYEQYF

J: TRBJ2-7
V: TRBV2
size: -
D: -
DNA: TGTGCCAGCAGTGAAAGGGGACACCCGCTTGAGGACTTC
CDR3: CASSERGHPLEDF

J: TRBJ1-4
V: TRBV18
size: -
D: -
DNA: TGTGCCAGCTCACCAATCAGGGCTTTTAATGAAAAACTGTTTTTT
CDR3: CASSPIRAFNEKLFF

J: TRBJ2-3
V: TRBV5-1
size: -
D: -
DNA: TGCGCCAGCAACCCCGGGGGACACACAGATACGCAGTATTTT
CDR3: CASNPGGHTDTQYF

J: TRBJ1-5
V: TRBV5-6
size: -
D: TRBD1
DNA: TGTGCCAGCAGCTTGAAAGACAGGGTAGGACAGCCCCAGCATTTT
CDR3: CASSLKDRVGQPQHF

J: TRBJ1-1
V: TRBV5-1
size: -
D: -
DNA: TGCGCCAGCAGCTTGTCCCCCGTGAACACTGAAGCTTTCTTT
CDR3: CASSLSPVNTEAFF

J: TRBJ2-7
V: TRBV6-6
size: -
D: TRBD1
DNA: TGTGCCAGCAGAAGTACAGGGGGCAGCGACGAGCAGTACTTC
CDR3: CASRSTGGSDEQYF

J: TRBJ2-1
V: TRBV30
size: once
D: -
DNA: TGTGCCTGGAGTTCACTCACGAATGAGCAGTTCTTC
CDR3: CAWSSLTNEQFF

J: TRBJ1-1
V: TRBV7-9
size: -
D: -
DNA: TGTGCCAGCAGCTTAAACATAGAGGGGTGGGGGAACACTGAAGCTTTCTTT
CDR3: CASSLNIEGWGNTEAFF

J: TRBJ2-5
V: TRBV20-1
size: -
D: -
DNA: TGCAGTGTAGGAGGGGAGACCCAGTACTTC
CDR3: CSVGGETQYF

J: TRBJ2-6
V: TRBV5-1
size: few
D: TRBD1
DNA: TGCGCCAGCAAACAGGGGCCGAGCTCTGGGGCCAACGTCCTGACTTTC
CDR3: CASKQGPSSGANVLTF

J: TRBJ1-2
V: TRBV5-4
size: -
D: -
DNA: TGTGCCAGCAGCTTGGTCGGAGGGGGTTCATATGGCTACACCTTC
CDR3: CASSLVGGGSYGYTF

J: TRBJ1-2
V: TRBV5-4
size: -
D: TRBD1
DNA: TGTGCCAGCAGCTCCGGGACAGGGGGCAGCTACACCTTC
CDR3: CASSSGTGGSYTF

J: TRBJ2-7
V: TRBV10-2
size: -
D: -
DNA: TGCGCCAGCTTTAGGGACGGGGACCCCAGCTACGAGCAGTACTTC
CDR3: CASFRDGDPSYEQYF

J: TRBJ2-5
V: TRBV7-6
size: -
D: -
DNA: TGTGCCAGCAGCTCGAGGGACCCAAAGACGGAGACCCAGTACTTC
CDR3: CASSSRDPKTETQYF

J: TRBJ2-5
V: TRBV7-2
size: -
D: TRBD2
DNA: TGTGCCAGCAGCTTAGGGGGCGGGGGAAATAGCCGAGAGACCCAGTACTTC
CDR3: CASSLGGGGNSRETQYF

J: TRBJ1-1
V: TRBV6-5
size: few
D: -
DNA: TGTGCCAGCAGTATCCCGGGACCGAACACTGAAGCTTTCTTT
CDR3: CASSIPGPNTEAFF

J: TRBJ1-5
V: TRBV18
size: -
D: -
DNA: TGTGCCAGCTCAGCTTCCGGGACCAAAGAGGGTCAGCCCCAGCATTTT
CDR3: CASSASGTKEGQPQHF

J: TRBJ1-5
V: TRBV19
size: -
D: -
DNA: TGTGCCAGTAGTATGCAGCGATATAGCAATCAGCCCCAGCATTTT
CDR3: CASSMQRYSNQPQHF

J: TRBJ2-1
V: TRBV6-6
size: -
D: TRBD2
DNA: TGTGCCAGCAGTTACACTAGCGGTCCCTACAATGAGCAGTTCTTC
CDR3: CASSYTSGPYNEQFF

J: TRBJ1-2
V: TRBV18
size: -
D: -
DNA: TGTGCCAGCTCACCATTCGGGGAGTATGGCTACACCTTC
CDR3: CASSPFGEYGYTF

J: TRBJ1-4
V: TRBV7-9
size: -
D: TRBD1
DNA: TGTGCCAGCAGACGGGACAGGGGAACGCTGTTTTTT
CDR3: CASRRDRGTLFF

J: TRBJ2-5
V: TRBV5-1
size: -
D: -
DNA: TGCGCCAGCAGCTGGGCTAGTGTACAAGAGACCCAGTACTTC
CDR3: CASSWASVQETQYF